This T cell receptor (beta chain) was obtained from a study of blood T cells in healthy people across ages. This clonotype was observed a few times. CDR1 and CDR2 from the germline V gene are SQVTM and ANQGSEA. Trimming removed 3 bases at V and 7 bases at J, with 3 bases between. The CDR3 is 9 amino acids. A second PCR, run for roughly 7 to 11 cycles, used a sample-barcoded 5' primer plus a J-beta primer mix. One entry per CDR3 protein, called by TCRdb with MiXCR from the 5' RACE reads. The profile shows 660,000 or so distinct CDR3 sequences, 58% of them singletons. Sample: blood. The chain employs TRBV29-1 and TRBJ1-2, with D unclear. The sequence was collected from a man aged 55 to 70 in good health. The CDR3 reads CSVDGGYTF. The CDR3, as DNA: TGCAGCGTTGATGGTGGCTACACCTTC.